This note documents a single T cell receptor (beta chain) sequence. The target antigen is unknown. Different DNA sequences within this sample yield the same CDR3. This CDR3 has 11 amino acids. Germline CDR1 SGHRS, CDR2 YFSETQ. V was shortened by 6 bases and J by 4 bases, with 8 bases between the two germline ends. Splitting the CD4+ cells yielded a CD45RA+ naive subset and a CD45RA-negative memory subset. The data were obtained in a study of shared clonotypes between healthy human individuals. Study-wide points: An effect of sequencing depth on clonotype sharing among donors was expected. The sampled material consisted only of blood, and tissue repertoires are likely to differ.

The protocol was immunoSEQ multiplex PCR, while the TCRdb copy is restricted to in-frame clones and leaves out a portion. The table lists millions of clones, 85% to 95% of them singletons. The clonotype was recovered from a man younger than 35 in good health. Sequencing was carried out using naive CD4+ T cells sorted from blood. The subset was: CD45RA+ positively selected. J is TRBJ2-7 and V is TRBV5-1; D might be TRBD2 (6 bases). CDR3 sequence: CASTGGYEQYF. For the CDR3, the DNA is TGCGCCAGCACCGGGGGTTACGAGCAGTACTTC.